This paragraph covers one T cell receptor beta chain sequence. This sample stems from a study of blood T cell repertoires in COVID-19. Everyone who took part was about 18 to 90 years old, and they came from 24 US areas. Sequencing was performed with immunoSEQ multiplex PCR; in TCRdb, only in-frame clones are kept and a portion is missing. The sample has about half a million clones; roughly nine tenths are singletons. The sequence came from a woman in her sixties who had recovered from COVID-19. What was sequenced was PBMCs or T cells enriched from blood (not recorded which).

The CDR3 DNA is TGTGCCAGCTCAGGGGGCCAGCAAGAGACCCAGTACTTC. This gives the protein CASSGGQQETQYF. This chain uses TRBV2 with TRBJ2-5; 8 nucleotides align to TRBD1. Germline CDR1 is SNHLY and CDR2 is FYNNEI. The CDR3 spans 13 residues. Germline trimming cut 8 bases from V and 2 bases from J; bases unmatched to any gene: 4.